This TCR beta chain emerged from a study of blood T cell repertoires in COVID-19. For the study at large: Samples representing acute and convalescent COVID-19 were sourced from the United States, Italy and Spain. Nucleic acid was either cDNA or gDNA, and it came from T cells, B-cell-depleted T cells, or PBMCs.

The V gene end was trimmed by 3 bases and the J gene end by 4 bases; junction bases not matched to a gene: 7. The germline V gene has CDR1 KGHDR and CDR2 SFDVKD. The CDR3 loop spans 15 amino acids. As to this clone: Other DNA sequences within the sample encode an identical CDR3.

Libraries were prepared by immunoSEQ multiplex PCR; TCRdb keeps only in-frame clonotypes and omits some of them. The sample records fewer than 200,000 clones, around 90% being singletons. The chain joins TRBV24-1 to TRBJ1-2; TRBD1 aligns across 7 bases. The specimen was peripheral blood. This TCR was recovered from a man aged 18 to 35 with COVID-19, enrolled during active disease. The CDR3 region is CATSDPRTGGYGYTF. DNA for the CDR3: TGTGCCACCAGTGATCCCAGGACAGGAGGCTATGGCTACACCTTC.